This entry is about one TCR beta chain. Germline loops: CDR1 SGDLS, CDR2 YYNGEE. The J segment lost 5 bases and the V segment lost 7 bases, leaving 10 bases of the junction unmatched. The CDR3 totals 16 residues. The data derive from a study of OX40 agonist ivuxolimab in advanced cancers. The table came from immunoSEQ multiplex PCR; TCRdb's copy has only in-frame clones and leaves some out. Of some 49,000 clones in the sample, about 84% were seen once. This receptor was taken from an adult with an advanced solid tumor such as melanoma, head and neck, liver or kidney cancer. The genes are TRBV9 and TRBJ2-2, with 11 positions matching TRBD2. This material consisted of CD4+ or CD8+ T cells sorted from blood, taken in a trial of the OX40 agonist ivuxolimab. The CDR3 reads CASGSGGAFLTGELFF. The CDR3 region has the DNA TGTGCCAGCGGTAGCGGGGGGGCTTTTCTAACCGGGGAGCTGTTTTTT.